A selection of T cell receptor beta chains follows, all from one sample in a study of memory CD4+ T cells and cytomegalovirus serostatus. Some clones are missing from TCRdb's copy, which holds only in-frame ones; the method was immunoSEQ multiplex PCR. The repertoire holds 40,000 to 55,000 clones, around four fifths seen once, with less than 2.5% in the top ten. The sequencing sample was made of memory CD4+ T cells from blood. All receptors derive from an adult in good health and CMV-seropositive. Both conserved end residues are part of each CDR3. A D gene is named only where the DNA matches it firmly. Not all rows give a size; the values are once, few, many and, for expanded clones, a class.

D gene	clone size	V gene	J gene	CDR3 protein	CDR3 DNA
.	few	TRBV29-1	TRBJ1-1	CSVEGGARTEAFF	TGCAGCGTTGAGGGGGGGGCGCGTACTGAAGCTTTCTTT
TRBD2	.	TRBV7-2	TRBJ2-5	CASSSQAGGETQYF	TGTGCCAGCAGCTCACAAGCGGGGGGAGAGACCCAGTACTTC
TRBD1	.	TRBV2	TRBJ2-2	CASSDMDRFDTGELFF	TGTGCCAGCAGTGACATGGACAGGTTCGACACCGGGGAGCTGTTTTTT
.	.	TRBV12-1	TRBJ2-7	CASSFGACSYEQYF	TGTGCCAGCAGCTTTGGGGCTTGCTCCTACGAGCAGTACTTC
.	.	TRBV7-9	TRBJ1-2	CASNSGTWERGYYGYTF	TGTGCCAGCAACTCCGGGACATGGGAACGGGGTTACTATGGCTACACCTTC
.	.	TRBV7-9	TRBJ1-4	CASSLVEEKLFF	TGTGCCAGCAGCTTGGTAGAAGAAAAACTGTTTTTT
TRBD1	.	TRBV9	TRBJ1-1	CASSVGVAQGAREAFF	TGTGCCAGCAGCGTAGGGGTGGCGCAGGGGGCTCGTGAAGCTTTCTTT
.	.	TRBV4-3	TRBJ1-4	CASSRTRTEKLFF	TGCGCCAGCAGCCGGACACGAACCGAAAAACTGTTTTTT
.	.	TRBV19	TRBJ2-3	CASSRGGGLTDTQYF	TGTGCCAGTAGCCGCGGAGGGGGACTCACAGATACGCAGTATTTT
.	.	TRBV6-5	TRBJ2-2	CASSYSSTGELFF	TGTGCCAGCAGTTACTCTAGCACCGGGGAGCTGTTTTTT